The 2 T cell receptor beta chains given below trace back to one sample, sequenced in a study of CD8 T cells in Susac syndrome. RNA was extracted with the RNeasy kit, and a quantity of roughly 0.5 to 1 ug was reverse transcribed using random hexamers. TCRdb reprocessed the immunoSEQ multiplex PCR reads via MiXCR and lists one record per CDR3 protein. The sample has 65,000 to 100,000 distinct CDR3 sequences, around 96% seen once. Material: CD8+ T cells from PBMCs. The receptors originated from a human donor with Susac syndrome.

J is TRBJ2-3 and V is TRBV3-1; TRBD2 agrees at 9 bases. Germline V gives CDR1 LGHDT, CDR2 YNNKEL (reference sequence). J lost 7 bases, V lost 6 bases, and 17 bases had no gene match. The CDR3 is made up of 17 amino acids. The CDR3 region is CASSILLSSGGQHTQYF. CDR3 bases: TGTGCCAGCAGTATCCTGCTGAGTAGCGGGGGCCAACATACGCAGTATTTT.

This chain connects TRBV28 to TRBJ2-1; no clear D gene. The CDR3 consists of 11 residues. Deletions cut 8 bases from V and 8 bases from J, with 10 bases between. The V gene's germline CDR1 is MDHEN and CDR2 SYDVKM. CDR3 residues: CASGATDEQFF. The CDR3 nucleotides are TGTGCCAGCGGCGCGACGGATGAGCAGTTCTTC.